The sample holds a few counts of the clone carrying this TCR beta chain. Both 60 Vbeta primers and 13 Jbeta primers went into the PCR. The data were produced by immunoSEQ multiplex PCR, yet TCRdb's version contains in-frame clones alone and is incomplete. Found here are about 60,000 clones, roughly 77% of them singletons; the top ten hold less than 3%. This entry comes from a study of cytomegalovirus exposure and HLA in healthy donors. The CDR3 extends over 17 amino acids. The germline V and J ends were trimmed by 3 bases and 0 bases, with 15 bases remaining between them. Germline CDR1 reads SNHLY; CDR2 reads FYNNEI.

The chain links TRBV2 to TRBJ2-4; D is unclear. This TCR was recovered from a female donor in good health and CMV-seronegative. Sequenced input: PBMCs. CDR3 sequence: CASSETRSPLAKNIQYF. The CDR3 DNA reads TGTGCCAGCAGTGAGACCCGGAGTCCCCTAGCCAAAAACATTCAGTACTTC.